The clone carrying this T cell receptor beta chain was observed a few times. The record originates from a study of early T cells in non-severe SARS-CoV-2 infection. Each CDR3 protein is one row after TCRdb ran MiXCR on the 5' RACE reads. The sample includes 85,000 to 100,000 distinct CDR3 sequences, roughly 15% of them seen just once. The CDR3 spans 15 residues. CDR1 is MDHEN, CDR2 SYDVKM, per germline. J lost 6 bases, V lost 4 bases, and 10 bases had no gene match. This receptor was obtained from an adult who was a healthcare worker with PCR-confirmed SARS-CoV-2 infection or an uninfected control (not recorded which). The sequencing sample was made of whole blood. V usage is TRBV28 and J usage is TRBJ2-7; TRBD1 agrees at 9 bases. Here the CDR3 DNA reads TGTGCCAGCAGTTCTCCCGGGACAGGGCTTAGCGAGCAGTACTTC. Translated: CASSSPGTGLSEQYF.